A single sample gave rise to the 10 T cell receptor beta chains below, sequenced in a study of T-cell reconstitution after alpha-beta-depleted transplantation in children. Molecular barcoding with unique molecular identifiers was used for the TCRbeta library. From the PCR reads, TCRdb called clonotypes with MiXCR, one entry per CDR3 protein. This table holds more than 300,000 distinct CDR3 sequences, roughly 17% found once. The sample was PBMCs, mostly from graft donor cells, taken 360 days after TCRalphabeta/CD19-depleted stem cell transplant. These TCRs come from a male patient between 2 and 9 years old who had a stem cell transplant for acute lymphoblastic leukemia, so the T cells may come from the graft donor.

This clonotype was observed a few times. As DNA, the CDR3 is TGCGCCAGCAGCTCCCCTAGGAGCAACACAGATACGCAGTATTTT. This encodes CASSSPRSNTDTQYF. The chain recombines TRBV5-1 with TRBJ2-3; no firm D call. V was clipped by 3 bases and J by 2 bases, with 13 bases between them. The CDR3 length is 15 residues. Germline CDR1 reads SGHRS; CDR2 reads YFSETQ.

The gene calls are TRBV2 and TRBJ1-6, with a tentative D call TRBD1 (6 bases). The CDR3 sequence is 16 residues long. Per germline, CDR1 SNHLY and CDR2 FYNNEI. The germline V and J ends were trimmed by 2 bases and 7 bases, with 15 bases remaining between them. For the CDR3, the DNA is TGTGCCAGCAGTGAAAGGGGGAGGGTGGGCAATTCACCCCTCCACTTT. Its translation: CASSERGRVGNSPLHF. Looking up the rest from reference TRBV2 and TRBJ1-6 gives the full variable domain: EPEVTQTPSHQVTQMGQEVILRCVPISNHLYFYWYRQILGQKVEFLVSFYNNEISEKSEIFDDQFSVERPDGSNFTLKIRSTKLEDSAMYFCASSERGRVGNSPLHFGNGTRLTVT.

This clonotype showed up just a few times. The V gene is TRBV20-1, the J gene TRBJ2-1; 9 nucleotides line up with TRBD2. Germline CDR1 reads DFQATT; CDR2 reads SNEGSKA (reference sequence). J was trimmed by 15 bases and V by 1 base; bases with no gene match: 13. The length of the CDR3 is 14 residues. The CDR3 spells CSARVMGGRANGFF. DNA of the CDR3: TGCAGTGCTAGAGTCATGGGCGGGAGGGCCAATGGGTTCTTC.

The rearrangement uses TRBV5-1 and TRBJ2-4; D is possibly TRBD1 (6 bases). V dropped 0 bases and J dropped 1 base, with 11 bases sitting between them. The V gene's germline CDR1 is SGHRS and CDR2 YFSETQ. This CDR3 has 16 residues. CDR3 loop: CASSLDRALAKNIQYF. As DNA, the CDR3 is TGCGCCAGCAGCTTGGACAGGGCTCTTGCCAAAAACATTCAGTACTTC.

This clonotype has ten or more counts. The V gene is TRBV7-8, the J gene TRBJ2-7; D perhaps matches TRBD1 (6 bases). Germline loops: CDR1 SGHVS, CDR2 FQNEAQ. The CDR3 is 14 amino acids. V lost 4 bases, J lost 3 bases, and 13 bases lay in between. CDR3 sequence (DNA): TGTGCCAGCAGCTCCCACAGGGACAACTACGAGCAGTACTTC. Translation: CASSSHRDNYEQYF.

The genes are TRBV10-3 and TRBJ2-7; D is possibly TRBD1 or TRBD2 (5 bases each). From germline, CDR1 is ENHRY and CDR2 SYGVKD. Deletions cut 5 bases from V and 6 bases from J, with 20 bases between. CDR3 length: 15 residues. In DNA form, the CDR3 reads TGTGCCATCAGTCGGGACCTAGGACGAGGGACCGAGCAGTACTTC. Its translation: CAISRDLGRGTEQYF.

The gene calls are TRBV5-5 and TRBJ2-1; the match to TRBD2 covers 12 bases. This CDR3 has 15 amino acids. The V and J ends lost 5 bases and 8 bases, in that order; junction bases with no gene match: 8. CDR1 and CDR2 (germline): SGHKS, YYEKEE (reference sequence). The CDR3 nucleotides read TGTGCCAGCAGTCTAGCTAGCGGGAGGGCCTATGAGCAGTTCTTC. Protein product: CASSLASGRAYEQFF.

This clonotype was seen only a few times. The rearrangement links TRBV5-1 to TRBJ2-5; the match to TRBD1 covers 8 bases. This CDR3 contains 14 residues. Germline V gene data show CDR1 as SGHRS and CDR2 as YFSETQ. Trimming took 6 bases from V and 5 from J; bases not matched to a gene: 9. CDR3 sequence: CASTMTGAPETQYF. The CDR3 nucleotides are TGCGCCAGCACCATGACAGGGGCCCCCGAGACCCAGTACTTC.

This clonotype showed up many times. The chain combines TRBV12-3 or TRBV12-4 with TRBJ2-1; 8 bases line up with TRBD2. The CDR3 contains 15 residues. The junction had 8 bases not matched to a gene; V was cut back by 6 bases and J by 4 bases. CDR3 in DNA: TGTGCCAGCAGCAACGGGAGGGCCCTGTACAATGAGCAGTTCTTC. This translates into CASSNGRALYNEQFF.

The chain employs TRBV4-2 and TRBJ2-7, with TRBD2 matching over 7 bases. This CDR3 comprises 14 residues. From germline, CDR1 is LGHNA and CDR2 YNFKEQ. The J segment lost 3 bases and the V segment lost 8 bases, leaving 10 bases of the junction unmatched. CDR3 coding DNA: TGTGCCAGCTCCCATAGCGGGTCGATCTACGAGCAGTACTTC. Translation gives CASSHSGSIYEQYF.